Listed below are T cell receptor beta chains from one sample, sequenced in a study of blood T cell repertoires in COVID-19. Measured with immunoSEQ multiplex PCR; TCRdb has only the in-frame clones, and not every one. The data show roughly 150,000 clones, with roughly 80% seen just once and 6.5% to 9% held by the top ten. Sample: peripheral blood. The receptors were gathered from a woman aged 80 or over with COVID-19, enrolled during active disease. Both conserved end residues are part of each CDR3. D genes are given only for firm matches. Part of the rows lack a size; the others show once, few, many or a class for expanded clones.

v_call: TRBV7-8; clone_size: NA; j_call: TRBJ2-3; d_call: NA; cdr3_nt: TGTGCCAGCAGCTTATGGGAGAGCACAGATACGCAGTATTTT; cdr3_aa: CASSLWESTDTQYF
v_call: TRBV6-5; clone_size: few; j_call: TRBJ2-1; d_call: TRBD2; cdr3_nt: TGTGCCAGCACCCGGAGCGGGAGTACTGAGCAGTTCTTC; cdr3_aa: CASTRSGSTEQFF
v_call: TRBV5-1; clone_size: NA; j_call: TRBJ2-3; d_call: NA; cdr3_nt: TGCGCCAGCGATTCTGGCGGGGCCTCCACAGATACGCAGTATTTT; cdr3_aa: CASDSGGASTDTQYF
v_call: TRBV6-4; clone_size: once; j_call: TRBJ2-2; d_call: NA; cdr3_nt: TGTGCCAGCAGTGACACACCGTTGGTCGGGGAGCTGTTTTTT; cdr3_aa: CASSDTPLVGELFF
v_call: TRBV21-1; clone_size: NA; j_call: TRBJ1-1; d_call: NA; cdr3_nt: TGTGCCAGCAGCAAAACGGGTCTTTGGGGCCGGATGAACACTGAAGCTTTCTTT; cdr3_aa: CASSKTGLWGRMNTEAFF
v_call: TRBV3-1/TRBV3-2; clone_size: NA; j_call: TRBJ1-1; d_call: NA; cdr3_nt: TGTGCCAGCAGCCAAGATCCCGGCACTGAAGCTTTCTTT; cdr3_aa: CASSQDPGTEAFF
v_call: TRBV12-3/TRBV12-4; clone_size: NA; j_call: TRBJ1-1; d_call: TRBD1; cdr3_nt: TGTGCCAGCACCCTGGGGACAGCTACTGAAGCTTTCTTT; cdr3_aa: CASTLGTATEAFF
v_call: TRBV14; clone_size: once; j_call: TRBJ2-3; d_call: TRBD2; cdr3_nt: TGTGCCAGCAGCCTAATGCAGGGAGCGGGATTCACAGATACGCAGTATTTT; cdr3_aa: CASSLMQGAGFTDTQYF
v_call: TRBV28; clone_size: NA; j_call: TRBJ1-4; d_call: NA; cdr3_nt: TGTGCCAGCAGTCAACTTGGCCGGGAACTGTTTTTT; cdr3_aa: CASSQLGRELFF
v_call: TRBV28; clone_size: NA; j_call: TRBJ1-1; d_call: NA; cdr3_nt: TGTGCCAGCAGTTCCCCACGGGGGGAGAACACTGAAGCTTTCTTT; cdr3_aa: CASSSPRGENTEAFF
v_call: TRBV2; clone_size: few; j_call: TRBJ2-3; d_call: NA; cdr3_nt: TGTGCCAGCAGTCCGGACAGCGGCACAGATACGCAGTATTTT; cdr3_aa: CASSPDSGTDTQYF
v_call: TRBV6-5; clone_size: NA; j_call: TRBJ2-1; d_call: TRBD1; cdr3_nt: TGTGCCAGCAGCCGGGGACAGGGGAATGAGCAGTTCTTC; cdr3_aa: CASSRGQGNEQFF
v_call: TRBV3-1/TRBV3-2; clone_size: NA; j_call: TRBJ1-4; d_call: NA; cdr3_nt: TGTGCCAGCAGCTCCTCCTCCCTGAATGAAAAACTGTTTTTT; cdr3_aa: CASSSSSLNEKLFF
v_call: TRBV5-1; clone_size: NA; j_call: TRBJ2-5; d_call: TRBD2; cdr3_nt: TGCGCCAGCAGCGAGGTAGCGGGAGGTAGAGAGACCCAGTACTTC; cdr3_aa: CASSEVAGGRETQYF
v_call: TRBV4-1; clone_size: NA; j_call: TRBJ2-3; d_call: TRBD2; cdr3_nt: TGCGCCAGCAGTTGGAGGCGGGGGGCAACTAGCACAGATACGCAGTATTTT; cdr3_aa: CASSWRRGATSTDTQYF
v_call: TRBV12-5; clone_size: NA; j_call: TRBJ1-1; d_call: TRBD1; cdr3_nt: TGTGCTAGTGGCATGGACAGGGGGCCGATCTTT; cdr3_aa: CASGMDRGPIF